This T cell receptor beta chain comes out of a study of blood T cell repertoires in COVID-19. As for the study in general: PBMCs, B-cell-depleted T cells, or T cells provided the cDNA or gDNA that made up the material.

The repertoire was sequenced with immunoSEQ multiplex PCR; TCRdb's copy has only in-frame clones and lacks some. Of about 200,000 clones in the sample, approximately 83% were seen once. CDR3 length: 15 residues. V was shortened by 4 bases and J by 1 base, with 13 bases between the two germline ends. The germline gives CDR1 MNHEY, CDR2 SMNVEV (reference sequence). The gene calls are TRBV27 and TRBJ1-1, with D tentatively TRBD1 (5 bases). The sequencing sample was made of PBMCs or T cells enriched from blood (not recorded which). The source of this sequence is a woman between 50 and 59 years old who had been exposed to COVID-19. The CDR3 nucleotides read TGTGCCAGCAGTTCCAGGGATGTAGGGAACACTGAAGCTTTCTTT. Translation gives CASSSRDVGNTEAFF.